Given below is one TCR beta chain in context. This sample is part of a study of T-cell memory formation after mild COVID-19. The CDR3 has 17 residues. A single record per CDR3 protein comes from TCRdb applying MiXCR to the 5' RACE reads. This sample has about 100,000 distinct CDR3 sequences, with around 10% found just once. V and J are TRBV21-1 and TRBJ1-2. TRBV21-1 is designated a pseudogene. This TCR was sampled from a man between 18 and 35 years old who had mild COVID-19 (a few samples of this study predate the infection). Cell type and time point are not known. Sequencing was done on a sample of PBMCs or a T cell subset sorted from them (not recorded which). Here the CDR3 reads CASSPRRGGGTNYGYTF. CDR3 nucleotide sequence: TGTGCCAGCAGCCCCCGGCGGGGGGGCGGCACTAACTATGGCTACACCTTC.